This T cell receptor beta chain appears in the sequencing data of a study of T cell changes during pregnancy in multiple sclerosis. Only in-frame clones appear in the TCRdb table, and some are missing; sequencing was by immunoSEQ multiplex PCR. The sample records roughly 63,000 clones, 80% to 95% being singletons. CDR1 is LNHNV and CDR2 is YYDKDF in the germline V gene (reference sequence). Trimming took off 0 bases at V and 5 bases at J, with 10 bases between the two ends. This CDR3 region has 14 residues. The J gene is TRBJ2-5, the V gene TRBV15; tentatively, D is TRBD2 (5 bases). This material consisted of peripheral blood, taken in the second trimester of pregnancy. The receptor was isolated from a female donor in good health, enrolled as a control in a pregnancy study. CDR3 loop: CATSREGRGETQYF. The CDR3 DNA sequence: TGTGCCACCAGCAGAGAGGGGAGAGGGGAGACCCAGTACTTC.